The table lists the clone carrying this T cell receptor beta chain with a few counts. Disease was node-negative on CT and PET/CT in all patients; none had prior chemotherapy, radiotherapy or other malignancies. This specimen belongs to a study of prognosis after radiotherapy for stage I lung cancer. Overall study context: In about 15 patients the disease was a newly diagnosed primary stage I lung tumor, whereas a few had oligometastatic NSCLC following surgical resection of the primary tumor. Radiotherapy used SBRT, divided into 3 to 5 fractions and reaching a biologically effective dose of at least 100 Gy.

Starting from genomic DNA, TCR beta CDR3 was amplified through two-round multiplex PCR. With primers specific to each TRBV and TRBJ gene, the first-round PCR was performed. There were universal primers used in the second PCR round. TCRdb recomputed calls from the multiplex PCR reads with MiXCR, one row per CDR3 protein. The top ten hold 6% to 9% of the sample, which has around 59,000 distinct CDR3 sequences, 26% seen once. The CDR3 loop spans 15 amino acids. V lost 5 bases to trimming and J lost 7 bases; unmatched junction nucleotides: 16. Germline values: CDR1 DFQATT, CDR2 SNEGSKA (reference sequence).

The chain combines TRBV20-1 with TRBJ2-5; 7 positions agree with TRBD1. The material sequenced was PBMCs, taken before or after stereotactic body radiation therapy (not recorded which). The sequence came from a donor aged 50 or older with non-small cell lung cancer. CDR3 sequence: CSAGGQDLITGTQYF. The CDR3 DNA reads as TGCAGTGCTGGTGGACAGGACCTCATCACAGGGACCCAGTACTTC.